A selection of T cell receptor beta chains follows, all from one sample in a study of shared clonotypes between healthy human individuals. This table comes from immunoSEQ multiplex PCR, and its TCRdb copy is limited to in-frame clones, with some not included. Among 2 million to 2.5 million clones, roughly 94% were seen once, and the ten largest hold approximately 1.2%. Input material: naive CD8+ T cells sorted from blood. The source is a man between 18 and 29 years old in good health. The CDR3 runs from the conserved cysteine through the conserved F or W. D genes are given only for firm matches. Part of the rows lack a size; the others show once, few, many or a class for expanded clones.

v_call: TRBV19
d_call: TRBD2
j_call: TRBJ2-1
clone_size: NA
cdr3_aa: CASSMVKLAGGLYNEQFF
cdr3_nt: TGTGCCAGTAGTATGGTCAAGCTAGCGGGGGGGCTCTACAATGAGCAGTTCTTC

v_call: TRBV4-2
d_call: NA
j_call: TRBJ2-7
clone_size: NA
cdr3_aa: CASSQEGTDAYEQYF
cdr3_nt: TGTGCCAGCAGCCAAGAAGGTACAGATGCCTACGAGCAGTACTTC

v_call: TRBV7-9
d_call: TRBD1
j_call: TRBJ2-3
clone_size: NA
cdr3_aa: CASSFTRGPATDTQYF
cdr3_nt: TGTGCCAGCAGCTTTACAAGGGGGCCCGCCACAGATACGCAGTATTTT

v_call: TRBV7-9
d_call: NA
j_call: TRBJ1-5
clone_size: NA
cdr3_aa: CASSSTESNQPQHF
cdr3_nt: TGTGCCAGCAGCTCGACAGAGAGCAATCAGCCCCAGCATTTT

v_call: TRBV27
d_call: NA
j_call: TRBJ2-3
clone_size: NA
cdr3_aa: CASSLGGLGTDTQYF
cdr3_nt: TGTGCCAGCAGTTTAGGGGGGTTGGGCACAGATACGCAGTATTTT

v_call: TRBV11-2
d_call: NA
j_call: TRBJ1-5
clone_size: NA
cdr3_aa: CASSLEARQPQHF
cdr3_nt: TGTGCCAGCAGCTTAGAGGCCAGGCAGCCCCAGCATTTT

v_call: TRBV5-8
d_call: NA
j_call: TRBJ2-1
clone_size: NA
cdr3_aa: CASSLEAGPRGYNEQFF
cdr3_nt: TGTGCCAGCAGCTTGGAGGCCGGGCCCCGGGGATACAATGAGCAGTTCTTC

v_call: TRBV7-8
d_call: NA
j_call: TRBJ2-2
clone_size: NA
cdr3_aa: CANNRDGGTGELFF
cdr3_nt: TGTGCCAACAACAGGGATGGGGGTACCGGGGAGCTGTTTTTT

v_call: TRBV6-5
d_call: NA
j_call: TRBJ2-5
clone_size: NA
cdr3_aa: CAAVSPYQETQYF
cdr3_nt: TGTGCCGCTGTTTCGCCGTACCAAGAGACCCAGTACTTC

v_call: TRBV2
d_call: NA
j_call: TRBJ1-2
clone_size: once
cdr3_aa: CASIPDSSTFGYTF
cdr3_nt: TGTGCCAGCATTCCCGACAGTTCTACGTTCGGCTACACCTTC

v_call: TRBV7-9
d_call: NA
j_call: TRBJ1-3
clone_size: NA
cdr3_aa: CASSLTITSGNTIYF
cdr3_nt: TGTGCCAGCAGCTTAACTATAACTTCGGGAAACACCATATATTTT

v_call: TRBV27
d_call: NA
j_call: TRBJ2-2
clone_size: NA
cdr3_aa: CASSFIYRSPNTGELFF
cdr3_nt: TGTGCCAGCAGTTTTATATACCGTAGCCCGAACACCGGGGAGCTGTTTTTT

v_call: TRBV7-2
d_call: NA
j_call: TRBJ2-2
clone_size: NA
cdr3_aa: CASTLGQGGWTGELFF
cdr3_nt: TGTGCCAGCACCTTGGGTCAGGGGGGCTGGACCGGGGAGCTGTTTTTT

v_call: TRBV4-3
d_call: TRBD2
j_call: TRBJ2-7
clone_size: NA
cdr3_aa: CASSLGTSGYEQYF
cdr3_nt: TGCGCCAGCAGCCTTGGGACTAGCGGCTACGAGCAGTACTTC

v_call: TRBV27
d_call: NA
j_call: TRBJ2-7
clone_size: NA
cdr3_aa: CASSLSLRGPEQYF
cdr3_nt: TGTGCCAGCAGCCTCTCGCTGCGGGGCCCCGAGCAGTACTTC

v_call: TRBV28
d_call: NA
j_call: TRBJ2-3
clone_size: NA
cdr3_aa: CASSNRDVTNTQYF
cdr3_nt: TGTGCCAGCAGCAACAGGGACGTCACAAATACGCAGTATTTT

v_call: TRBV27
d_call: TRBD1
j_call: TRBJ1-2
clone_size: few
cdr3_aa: CASSPAGTGNYGYTF
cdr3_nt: TGTGCCAGCAGTCCAGCAGGGACAGGGAACTATGGCTACACCTTC

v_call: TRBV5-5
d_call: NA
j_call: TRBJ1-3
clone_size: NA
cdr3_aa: CASSFPETGNTIYF
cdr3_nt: TGTGCCAGCAGCTTCCCTGAAACTGGAAACACCATATATTTT

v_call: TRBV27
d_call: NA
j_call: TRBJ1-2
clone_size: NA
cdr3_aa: CASSSSGSYGYTF
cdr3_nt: TGTGCCAGCAGTTCCTCAGGGTCCTATGGCTACACCTTC

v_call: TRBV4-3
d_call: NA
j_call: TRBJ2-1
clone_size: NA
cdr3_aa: CASSQVLGNEQFF
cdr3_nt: TGCGCCAGCAGCCAAGTACTGGGGAATGAGCAGTTCTTC

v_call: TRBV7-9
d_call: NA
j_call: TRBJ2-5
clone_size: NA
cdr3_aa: CASSLSRDLQETQYF
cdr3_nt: TGTGCCAGCAGCTTATCGAGGGACCTCCAAGAGACCCAGTACTTC

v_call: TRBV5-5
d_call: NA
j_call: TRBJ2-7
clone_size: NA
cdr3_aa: CASSLPTYEQYF
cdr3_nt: TGTGCCAGCAGCTTACCTACCTACGAGCAGTACTTC

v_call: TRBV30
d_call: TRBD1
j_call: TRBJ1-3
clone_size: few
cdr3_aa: CAWSAQGASGNTIYF
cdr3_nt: TGTGCCTGGAGTGCACAGGGGGCCTCTGGAAACACCATATATTTT

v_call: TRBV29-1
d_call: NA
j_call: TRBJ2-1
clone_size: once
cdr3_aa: CSVEGSTSSYNEQFF
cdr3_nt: TGCAGCGTTGAAGGCAGTACGAGCTCCTACAATGAGCAGTTCTTC

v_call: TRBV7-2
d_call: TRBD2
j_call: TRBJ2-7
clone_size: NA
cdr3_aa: CASSISGGAEQYF
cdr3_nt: TGTGCCAGCAGCATCAGCGGGGGGGCCGAGCAGTACTTC

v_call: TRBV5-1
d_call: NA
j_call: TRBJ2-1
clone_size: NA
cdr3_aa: CASSFGGNEQFF
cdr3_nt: TGCGCCAGCAGCTTCGGGGGTAATGAGCAGTTCTTC

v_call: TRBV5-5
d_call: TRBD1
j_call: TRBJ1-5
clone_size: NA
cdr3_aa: CASSARDRVDQPQHF
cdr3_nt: TGTGCCAGCAGCGCCCGGGACAGGGTTGATCAGCCCCAGCATTTT

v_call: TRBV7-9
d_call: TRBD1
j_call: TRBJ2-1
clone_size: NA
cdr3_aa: CASRGTGDYNEQFF
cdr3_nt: TGTGCCAGCCGCGGGACAGGGGATTACAATGAGCAGTTCTTC

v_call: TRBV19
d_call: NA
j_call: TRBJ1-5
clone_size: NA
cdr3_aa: CASSFGEGNQPQHF
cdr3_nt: TGTGCCAGTAGTTTCGGGGAGGGCAATCAGCCCCAGCATTTT

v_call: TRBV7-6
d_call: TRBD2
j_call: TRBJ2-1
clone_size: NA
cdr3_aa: CASSSGLAGVEGYNEQFF
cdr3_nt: TGTGCCAGCAGCTCGGGACTAGCGGGAGTCGAAGGCTACAATGAGCAGTTCTTC

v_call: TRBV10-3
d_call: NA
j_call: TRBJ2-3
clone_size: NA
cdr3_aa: CAISDTDTQYF
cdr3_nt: TGTGCCATCAGTGACACAGATACGCAGTATTTT

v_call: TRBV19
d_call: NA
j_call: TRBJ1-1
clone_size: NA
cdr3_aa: CASGDNEAFF
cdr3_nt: TGTGCCAGTGGAGACAATGAAGCTTTCTTT

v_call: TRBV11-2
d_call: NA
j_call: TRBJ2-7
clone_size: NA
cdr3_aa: CASSLDLGPLYEQYF
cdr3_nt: TGTGCCAGCAGCTTAGATCTGGGACCCCTCTACGAGCAGTACTTC

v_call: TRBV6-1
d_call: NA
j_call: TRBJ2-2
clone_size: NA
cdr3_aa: CASSSRRDTGELFF
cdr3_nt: TGTGCCAGCTCTAGCCGGAGGGACACCGGGGAGCTGTTTTTT

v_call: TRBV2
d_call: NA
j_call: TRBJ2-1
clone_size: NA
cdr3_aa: CASSEATGQGVVAGANEQFF
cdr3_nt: TGTGCCAGCAGTGAAGCCACGGGACAGGGCGTAGTAGCGGGAGCCAATGAGCAGTTCTTC

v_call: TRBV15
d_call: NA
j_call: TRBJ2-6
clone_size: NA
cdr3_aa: CATSRAGGSGANVLTF
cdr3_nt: TGTGCCACCAGCAGAGCTGGAGGCTCTGGGGCCAACGTCCTGACTTTC

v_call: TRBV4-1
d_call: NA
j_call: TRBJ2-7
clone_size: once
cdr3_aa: CASSHETGRSYEQYF
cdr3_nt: TGCGCCAGCAGCCATGAGACAGGCCGCTCCTACGAGCAGTACTTC

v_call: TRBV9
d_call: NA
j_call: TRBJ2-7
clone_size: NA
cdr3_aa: CASSGGLSSYEQYF
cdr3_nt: TGTGCCAGCAGCGGAGGGTTGAGCTCCTACGAGCAGTACTTC

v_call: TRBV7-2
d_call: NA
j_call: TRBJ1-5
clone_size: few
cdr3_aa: CASSPGQILSNQPQHF
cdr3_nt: TGTGCCAGCAGCCCAGGACAGATACTTAGCAATCAGCCCCAGCATTTT

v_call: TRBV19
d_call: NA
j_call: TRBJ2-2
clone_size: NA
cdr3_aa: CASPGPTGELFF
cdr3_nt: TGTGCCAGTCCGGGGCCCACCGGGGAGCTGTTTTTT

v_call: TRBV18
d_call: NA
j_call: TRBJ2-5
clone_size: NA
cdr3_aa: CASSSPGLEETQYF
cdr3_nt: TGTGCCAGCTCATCCCCGGGACTTGAAGAGACCCAGTACTTC

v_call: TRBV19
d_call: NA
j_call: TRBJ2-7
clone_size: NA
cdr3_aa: CASKDGYEQYF
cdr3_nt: TGTGCCAGTAAGGACGGGTACGAGCAGTACTTC

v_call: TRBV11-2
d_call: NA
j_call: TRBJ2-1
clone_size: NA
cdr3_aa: CASSLDSAGEQQFF
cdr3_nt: TGTGCCAGCAGCTTAGATTCGGCAGGGGAACAGCAGTTCTTC

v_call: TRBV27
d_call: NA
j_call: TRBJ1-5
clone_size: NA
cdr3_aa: CASSRGGSNQPQHF
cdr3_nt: TGTGCCAGCAGTCGGGGAGGGAGCAATCAGCCCCAGCATTTT

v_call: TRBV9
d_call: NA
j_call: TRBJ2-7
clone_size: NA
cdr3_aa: CASSYTGNYEQYF
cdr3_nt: TGTGCCAGCAGCTACACAGGTAACTACGAGCAGTACTTC

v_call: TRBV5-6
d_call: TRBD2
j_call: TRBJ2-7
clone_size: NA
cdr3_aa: CASSLPSGREQYF
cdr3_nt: TGTGCCAGCAGCTTGCCTAGCGGGAGGGAGCAGTACTTC

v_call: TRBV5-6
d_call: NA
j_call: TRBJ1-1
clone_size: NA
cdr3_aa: CASSLGGPPEAFF
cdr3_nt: TGTGCCAGCAGCTTGGGGGGTCCCCCTGAAGCTTTCTTT

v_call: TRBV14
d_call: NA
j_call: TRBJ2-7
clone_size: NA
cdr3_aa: CASSQDWGGSYEQYF
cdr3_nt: TGTGCCAGCAGCCAAGATTGGGGCGGCAGCTACGAGCAGTACTTC

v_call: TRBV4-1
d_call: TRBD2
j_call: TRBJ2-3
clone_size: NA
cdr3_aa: CASSLPDVSGKSTDTQYF
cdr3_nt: TGCGCCAGCAGCCTCCCTGATGTGAGCGGGAAGAGCACAGATACGCAGTATTTT

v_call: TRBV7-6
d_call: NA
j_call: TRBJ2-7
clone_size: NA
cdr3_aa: CASSDSSSYEQYF
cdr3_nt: TGTGCCAGCAGTGACAGCAGCTCCTACGAGCAGTACTTC

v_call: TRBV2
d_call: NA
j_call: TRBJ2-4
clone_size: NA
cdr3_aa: CASSELAGLAKNIQYF
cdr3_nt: TGTGCCAGCAGTGAACTGGCGGGGCTAGCCAAAAACATTCAGTACTTC

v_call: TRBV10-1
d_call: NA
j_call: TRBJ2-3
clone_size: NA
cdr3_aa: CASSESPWQTSTDTQYF
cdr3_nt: TGCGCCAGCAGTGAGTCGCCGTGGCAGACTAGCACAGATACGCAGTATTTT

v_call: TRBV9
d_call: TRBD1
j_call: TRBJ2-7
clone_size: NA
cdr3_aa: CASSVGTGGPWEQYF
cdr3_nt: TGTGCCAGCAGCGTAGGGACAGGGGGCCCGTGGGAGCAGTACTTC

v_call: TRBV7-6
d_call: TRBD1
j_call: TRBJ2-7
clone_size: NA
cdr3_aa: CASSSPGGQGAYEQYF
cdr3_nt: TGTGCCAGCAGCTCACCCGGAGGACAGGGGGCCTACGAGCAGTACTTC

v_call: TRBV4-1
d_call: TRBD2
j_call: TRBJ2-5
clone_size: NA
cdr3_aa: CASSPRLAGTLQETQYF
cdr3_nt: TGCGCCAGCAGCCCCCGACTAGCGGGGACCCTCCAAGAGACCCAGTACTTC